Listed below are T cell receptor beta chains from one sample, sequenced in a study of graft-versus-host responses after intestinal transplantation. Measured with immunoSEQ multiplex PCR; TCRdb has only the in-frame clones, and not every one. The sample includes about 70,000 clones, 90% of them seen just once. The antigens for these receptors are not known. The sequences come from unstimulated CD8+ T cells sorted from spleen or lymph node cells, collected before intestinal transplant. The receptors stem from a human donor who received an intestinal transplant. Both conserved end residues are part of each CDR3. A D gene is named only where the DNA matches it firmly. Where a row states a size, it is once, few, many or the class of an expanded clone; other rows omit it.

TRBV14	.	TRBJ2-7	.	TGTGCCAGCAACGATGTGGCCGGGACACCCACCTACGAGCAGTACTTC	CASNDVAGTPTYEQYF
TRBV7-6	.	TRBJ1-1	.	TGTGCCAGCAGCAACGAACAGAGTAATGAAGCTTTCTTT	CASSNEQSNEAFF
TRBV7-9	.	TRBJ2-3	once	TGTGCCAGCGGAGTAAGTGGGGATACGCAGTATTTT	CASGVSGDTQYF
TRBV27	TRBD1	TRBJ2-7	.	TGTGCCAGCAGTTCTGCCGGGACAGGGAGGAGCTCCTACGAGCAGTACTTC	CASSSAGTGRSSYEQYF
TRBV19	TRBD1	TRBJ2-7	.	TGTGCCAGTAGTATCCAGGGGGATTACGAGCAGTACTTC	CASSIQGDYEQYF
TRBV29-1	.	TRBJ1-2	.	TGCAGCGTTGTGGAGGGGCCTGGCTACACCTTC	CSVVEGPGYTF
TRBV14	TRBD1	TRBJ1-2	.	TGTGCCAGCAGCCAAGACGGGACAGCGAACTATGGCTACACCTTC	CASSQDGTANYGYTF
TRBV6-5	.	TRBJ2-1	.	TGTGCCAGCAGTTACTTTGGGGGGGCGGGTGAGCAGTTCTTC	CASSYFGGAGEQFF
TRBV4-1	.	TRBJ2-7	.	TGCGCCAGCAGCCAAGATAATAGCTACGAGCAGTACTTC	CASSQDNSYEQYF
TRBV11-2	TRBD2	TRBJ2-7	.	TGTGCAAGCTCGGCGGGGGGCCCCTACGAGCAGTACTTC	CASSAGGPYEQYF
TRBV5-1	.	TRBJ2-3	once	TGCGCCAGCAGCTTTTTGGGGGCTCAAGATACGCAGTATTTT	CASSFLGAQDTQYF
TRBV20-1	.	TRBJ2-3	.	TGCAGTGCTAGCGGAGATACGCAGTATTTT	CSASGDTQYF
TRBV19	.	TRBJ1-1	.	TGTGCCAGTAGTCTGACAGGTCTCAACACTGAAGCTTTCTTT	CASSLTGLNTEAFF
TRBV7-9	.	TRBJ2-1	once	TGTGCCAGCAGCTTAGCGGGGGCTACCTACAATGAGCAGTTCTTC	CASSLAGATYNEQFF
TRBV29-1	TRBD1	TRBJ2-3	.	TGCAGCGTTGAAGACGGACAGGGTCGACAGGGAGATACGCAGTATTTT	CSVEDGQGRQGDTQYF